The 19 T cell receptor beta chains given below trace back to one sample, sequenced in a study of blood T cell repertoires in COVID-19. TCRdb's table, derived via immunoSEQ multiplex PCR, lists solely in-frame clones and lacks some. This table has 98,000 or so clones, roughly 90% appearing once. Material for sequencing was peripheral blood. The receptor set was obtained from a human donor in a cohort sampled during active COVID-19.

This chain's CDR3 is CASSSLQTANTGELFF. CDR3 DNA: TGTGCCAGCAGTTCGCTACAGACCGCGAACACCGGGGAGCTGTTTTTT. V usage is TRBV6-2 or TRBV6-3 and J usage is TRBJ2-2; D is ambiguous. V lost 4 bases and J lost 0, with 12 bases in between. This CDR3 has 16 residues. Germline V gene sequence: CDR1 MNHEY, CDR2 SVGEGT.

J is TRBJ2-7 and V is TRBV7-2; 7 nucleotides agree with TRBD2. Per the germline V gene, CDR1 is SGHTA and CDR2 is FQGNSA. With V trimmed by 1 base and J by 4 bases, 10 bases remained unmatched. This CDR3 has 16 amino acids. The CDR3 spells CASSLGWGGSLYEQYF. The CDR3 region has the DNA TGTGCCAGCAGCTTAGGGTGGGGCGGGAGCCTGTACGAGCAGTACTTC.

This chain joins TRBV7-9 and TRBJ1-5; D perhaps matches TRBD1 (6 bases). The CDR3 consists of 14 residues. Germline loops: CDR1 SEHNR, CDR2 FQNEAQ (reference sequence). Trimming stripped 3 bases from V and 2 bases from J, with 8 bases between. The CDR3 coding sequence is TGTGCCAGCAGCTTGGACAGCCGCAATCAGCCCCAGCATTTT. Translating gives CASSLDSRNQPQHF.

The rearrangement uses TRBV5-4 and TRBJ2-5; 11 nucleotides match TRBD2. This CDR3 has 15 amino acids. CDR1 is SGHNT and CDR2 is YYREEE in the germline V gene (reference sequence). V gave up 0 bases and J gave up 13 bases; unmatched junction bases: 11. CDR3 sequence reads: CASSLEGTSGAPLYF. Written as DNA, the CDR3 is TGTGCCAGCAGCTTGGAGGGGACTAGCGGAGCCCCTCTGTACTTC.

This clone was seen a single time. This rearrangement joins TRBV5-1 to TRBJ1-2; D is unclear. The CDR3 is 13 residues long. Germline V gene data show CDR1 as SGHRS and CDR2 as YFSETQ. The V end was cut by 4 bases, the J end by 4 bases, with 11 bases between. The CDR3 spells CASSPPGGYGYTF. The CDR3 DNA sequence: TGCGCCAGCAGCCCACCCGGAGGCTATGGCTACACCTTC.

The CDR3 loop reads CATQTSGGADTQYF. CDR3 in DNA: TGTGCCACGCAGACTAGCGGGGGAGCAGATACGCAGTATTTT. The chain recombines TRBV2 with TRBJ2-3, with 12 bases identical to TRBD2. Losses at the gene ends were 10 bases for V and 4 bases for J; bases not matched to a gene: 6. Germline CDR1 is SNHLY and CDR2 is FYNNEI. The CDR3 runs 14 residues.

As DNA, the CDR3 is TGTGCCAGCAGCTTTCGACTAGCGGGAGCCCATGAGCAGTTCTTC. The encoded protein is CASSFRLAGAHEQFF. The chain carries TRBV7-9 and TRBJ2-1; the match to TRBD2 covers 12 bases. From germline, CDR1 is SEHNR and CDR2 FQNEAQ (reference sequence). V lost 3 bases to trimming and J lost 8 bases; unmatched junction nucleotides: 5. CDR3 length: 15 residues.

This clone was counted once. This chain joins TRBV7-9 and TRBJ1-3; TRBD1 agrees at 8 bases. The CDR3 consists of 17 residues. Trimming took 1 base from V and 0 from J; bases not matched to a gene: 5. CDR1 is SEHNR and CDR2 is FQNEAQ in the germline V gene (reference sequence). This chain's CDR3 is CASSLEGQAISGNTIYF. In DNA form, the CDR3 reads TGTGCCAGCAGCTTAGAGGGACAGGCAATCTCTGGAAACACCATATATTTT.

This clone was counted a single time. This chain connects TRBV18 to TRBJ2-3; D perhaps matches TRBD2 (5 bases). The CDR3 consists of 14 residues. Germline CDR1 and CDR2: KGHSH and LQKENI. Deletions cut 3 bases from V and 2 bases from J, with 9 bases between. Written as DNA, the CDR3 is TGTGCCAGCTCACCGGGCGGGTTCACAGATACGCAGTATTTT. Protein product: CASSPGGFTDTQYF.

The V gene is TRBV27, the J gene TRBJ2-5; 9 positions agree with TRBD2. V lost 5 bases and J lost 5; bases outside the gene matches: 12. This CDR3 spans 16 amino acids. The germline V gene encodes CDR1 MNHEY and CDR2 SMNVEV (reference sequence). CDR3 sequence reads: CASSPSGSGSGETQYF. The CDR3 DNA is TGTGCCAGCAGTCCGTCGGGTAGCGGGAGCGGGGAGACCCAGTACTTC.

The chain joins TRBV7-2 to TRBJ1-3, with a possible D match to TRBD1 (5 bases). This CDR3 spans 14 amino acids. CDR1 SGHTA and CDR2 FQGNSA come from the germline V gene. Trimming removed 1 base at V and 8 bases at J, with 12 bases between. The CDR3, as DNA: TGTGCCAGCAGCTTAGGGCCAGGGAGGGACACCATATATTTT. This codes for CASSLGPGRDTIYF.

The rearrangement uses TRBV4-3 and TRBJ2-2; D is undetermined. CDR3 length: 17 residues. Trimming stripped 1 base from V and 6 bases from J, with 18 bases between. Germline assignment: CDR1 LGHNA and CDR2 YSLEER. The CDR3 reads CASSQGLVISASGELFF. The CDR3 coding sequence is TGCGCCAGCAGCCAAGGTTTGGTAATCAGCGCCTCCGGGGAGCTGTTTTTT.

This clone was recorded a few times. The J gene is TRBJ1-1, the V gene TRBV19, with a tentative D call TRBD1 (5 bases). Germline-derived CDR1 and CDR2 are LNHDA and SQIVND (reference sequence). The CDR3 loop spans 17 amino acids. The V gene lost 7 bases and the J gene lost 0 bases, with 21 bases spanning the gap. CDR3 residues: CASMKVRGFKMNTEAFF. In DNA, the CDR3 is TGTGCCAGTATGAAGGTTAGGGGTTTCAAAATGAACACTGAAGCTTTCTTT.

This rearrangement joins TRBV19 to TRBJ1-5; TRBD1 is a possible D gene (5 bases). V lost 4 bases to trimming and J lost 4 bases, with 11 bases between them. This CDR3 comprises 14 residues. Germline CDR1 LNHDA, CDR2 SQIVND (reference sequence). The CDR3, as DNA: TGTGCCAGTAGTAGTGACAGCTCGAATCAGCCCCAGCATTTT. Its protein is CASSSDSSNQPQHF.

This clone was counted a few times. The chain joins TRBV19 to TRBJ1-2, with D perhaps TRBD1 (5 bases). Trimming cost V 2 bases and J 7 bases, with 14 bases left between them. CDR1 LNHDA and CDR2 SQIVND come from the germline V gene (reference sequence). This CDR3 is 14 amino acids long. The DNA for the CDR3 is TGTGCCAGTAGTATACTCACAGGCCACGGTGGCTACACCTTC. It is translated as CASSILTGHGGYTF.

This chain joins TRBV29-1 and TRBJ2-5, with no clear D. The V gene lost 4 bases and the J gene lost 4 bases, with 16 bases spanning the gap. Germline V gives CDR1 SQVTM, CDR2 ANQGSEA. This CDR3 has 14 amino acids. The CDR3: CSVAAKWSGETQYF. CDR3 DNA: TGCAGCGTTGCGGCTAAATGGTCGGGAGAGACCCAGTACTTC.

The chain employs TRBV7-2 and TRBJ1-3, with D possibly being TRBD1 (6 bases). Germline V lookup: CDR1 SGHTA, CDR2 FQGNSA. The CDR3 is 16 residues long. The ends were cut back, 0 bases at V and 0 bases at J, with 9 bases in the middle. The DNA for the CDR3 is TGTGCCAGCAGCTTAGCGGTAGGGGGCTCTGGAAACACCATATATTTT. This codes for CASSLAVGGSGNTIYF.

The V and J genes are TRBV4-3 and TRBJ2-3; D is possibly TRBD1 (6 bases). Trimming took off 2 bases at V and 7 bases at J, with 16 bases between the two ends. The CDR3 contains 15 residues. Germline-derived CDR1 and CDR2 are LGHNA and YSLEER. CDR3 bases: TGCGCCAGCAGCCAACAGGGGCGGTTCACGCATACGCAGTATTTT. Protein product: CASSQQGRFTHTQYF.

The rearrangement links TRBV10-3 to TRBJ2-3; 7 positions agree with TRBD2. This CDR3 comprises 16 residues. Per the germline V gene, CDR1 is ENHRY and CDR2 is SYGVKD. V dropped 4 bases and J dropped 3; count of bases not matched to a gene: 10. Written as DNA, the CDR3 is TGTGCCATCAGTGCGGCCGGAGGCGGGAGAACAGATACGCAGTATTTT. Its translation: CAISAAGGGRTDTQYF.